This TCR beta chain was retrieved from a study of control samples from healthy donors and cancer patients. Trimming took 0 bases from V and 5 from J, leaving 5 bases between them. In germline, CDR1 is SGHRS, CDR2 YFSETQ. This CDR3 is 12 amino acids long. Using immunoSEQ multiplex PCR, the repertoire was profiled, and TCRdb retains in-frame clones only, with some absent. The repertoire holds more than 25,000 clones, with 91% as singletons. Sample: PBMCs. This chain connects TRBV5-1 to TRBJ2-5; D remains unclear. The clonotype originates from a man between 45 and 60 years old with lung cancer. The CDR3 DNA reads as TGCGCCAGCAGCTTGGAATCGGAGACCCAGTACTTC. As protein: CASSLESETQYF.